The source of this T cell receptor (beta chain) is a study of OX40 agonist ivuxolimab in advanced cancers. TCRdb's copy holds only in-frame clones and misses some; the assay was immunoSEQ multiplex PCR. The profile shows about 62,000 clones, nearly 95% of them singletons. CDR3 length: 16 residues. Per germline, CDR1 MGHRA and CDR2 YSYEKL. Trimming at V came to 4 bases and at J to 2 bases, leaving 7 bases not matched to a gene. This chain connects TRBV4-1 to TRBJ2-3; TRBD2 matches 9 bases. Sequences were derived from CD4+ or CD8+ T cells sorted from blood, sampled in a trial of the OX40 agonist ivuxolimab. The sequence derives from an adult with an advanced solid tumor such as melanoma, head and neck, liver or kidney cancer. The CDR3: CASSPPLAGTTDTQYF. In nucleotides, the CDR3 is TGCGCCAGCAGCCCGCCCCTAGCGGGGACCACAGATACGCAGTATTTT.